The 10 T cell receptor beta chains given below trace back to one sample, sequenced in a study. One entry per CDR3 protein results from TCRdb running MiXCR on the 5' RACE reads. Of 20,000 to 25,000 distinct CDR3 sequences listed, about 30% are singletons. The sample consisted of tumor-infiltrating naive CD4+ T cells sorted from the breast tumor. The subset was: naive CD4+ T cells, CD4+CD45RA+CD25-. Every receptor here comes from a female donor with breast cancer.

With regard to this clonotype: At one boundary the junction diverges from the germline segment, which might be a read error. The chain uses TRBV2 and TRBJ2-2; D gene unclear. The V gene's germline CDR1 is SNHLY and CDR2 FYNNEI. The CDR3 has 12 amino acids. In nucleotides, the CDR3 is TGTGCCAGCAGTCCTGACACCCGGGAGCTGTTTTTT. This codes for CASSPDTRELFF.

With respect to this clonotype: One end of the junction varies from germline; a read error may be responsible. The rearrangement joins TRBV6-2 or TRBV6-3 to TRBJ2-1; possible D gene TRBD1, 6 bases. The CDR3 loop spans 15 amino acids. CDR1 and CDR2 from the germline V gene are MNHEY and SVGEGT. The CDR3: CACSYWHRVNGEQFF. CDR3 DNA: TGTGCCTGCAGTTACTGGCACAGGGTAAACGGTGAGCAGTTCTTC.

Comment on this clonotype: A much larger clone differs from this one at a single base, so this may be a read error. The rearrangement links TRBV5-1 to TRBJ2-5; 7 bases line up with TRBD2. The germline V gene has CDR1 SGHRS and CDR2 YFSETQ. J was trimmed by 3 bases and V by 4 bases; bases with no gene match: 9. The CDR3 contains 15 residues. CDR3 amino acids: CASSPTSSGKETQYF. CDR3 in DNA: TGCGCCAGCAGCCCGACTAGCTCAGGGAAAGAGACCCAGTACTTC.

Concerning this clonotype itself: This could be a read error, since a much larger clone is one nucleotide away. V usage is TRBV6-6 and J usage is TRBJ2-2; 10 nucleotides match TRBD1. The J segment lost 1 base and the V segment lost 6 bases, leaving 2 bases of the junction unmatched. The CDR3 has 15 residues. CDR1 MNHNY and CDR2 SVGAGI come from the germline V gene (reference sequence). For the CDR3, the DNA is TGTGCCAGCAGCCGGACAGGGGGGAACACCGGGGAGCTGTTTTTT. Residues: CASSRTGGNTGELFF.

This clonotype appeared many times. Compared with germline, one end of the junction differs, possibly owing to a read error. The rearrangement joins TRBV4-2 to TRBJ1-4; possibly TRBD1 for D (5 bases). The V gene's germline CDR1 is LGHNA and CDR2 YNFKEQ. The CDR3 spans 17 residues. The CDR3 coding sequence is TGTGCCAGCAGCCATGTTCTCCTCCCGGGGGGGAATGAAAAACTGTTTTTC. Its translation: CASSHVLLPGGNEKLFF.

Comment on this clonotype: A much larger clone differs by one base, so this may be a read error. The chain joins TRBV4-1 to TRBJ1-5; D is ambiguous. Germline V gene lookup returns CDR1 MGHRA and CDR2 YSYEKL. The CDR3 totals 18 residues. In nucleotides, the CDR3 is TGCGCCAGCAGCCAAGTGGACCTGGGCTTTTATAGCAATCAGCCCCTGCATTTT. It translates to CASSQVDLGFYSNQPLHF.

In this sample, this clonotype is medium-sized. The chain recombines TRBV20-1 with TRBJ1-2; TRBD1 might be the D (5 bases). V dropped 2 bases and J dropped 8 bases, with 18 bases sitting between them. CDR1 is DFQATT, CDR2 SNEGSKA, per germline (reference sequence). The CDR3 has 14 amino acids. CDR3 sequence (DNA): TGCAGTGCTAGATATTACGGGACCTCTGCGGGCTACACCTTC. It translates to CSARYYGTSAGYTF.

A remark on this clonotype: The junction does not match germline at one end; this may be a read error. The chain joins TRBV5-1 to TRBJ2-7; D not certain. CDR1 and CDR2 (germline): SGHRS, YFSETQ. The CDR3 sequence is 14 residues long. The CDR3 spells CASSPRTGTHEQNF. The CDR3 nucleotides read TGCGCCAGCAGCCCCCGGACGGGTACCCACGAGCAGAACTTC.

The rearrangement uses TRBV5-1 and TRBJ1-1, with D possibly being TRBD1 (5 bases). Germline assignment: CDR1 SGHRS and CDR2 YFSETQ. Trimming stripped 4 bases from V and 0 bases from J, with 13 bases between. The CDR3 contains 15 residues. Written as DNA, the CDR3 is TGCGCCAGCAGCCCGGGACGAGGGATGAACACTGAAGCTTTCTTT. Amino acids: CASSPGRGMNTEAFF.

This clonotype was observed a few times. With a much larger clone just one base away, this may be a read error. This chain links TRBV4-1 with TRBJ1-1; 7 bases fit TRBD1. This CDR3 region has 13 residues. The germline gives CDR1 MGHRA, CDR2 YSYEKL. CDR3 in DNA: TGCGCCGGCAGCCAAGACAGGGCAAGTGAAGCTTTCTTT. The encoded protein is CAGSQDRASEAFF.